This entry is about one TCR beta chain. Its antigen remains unidentified. Base qualities are not recorded, but no much larger clone differs from it by a single base. This sample is drawn from a study of blood T cell repertoires in COVID-19 (dated by TCRdb to the early 2020s). Study-level background: Samples covering the acute and convalescent phases of COVID-19 were provided by collaborators in the United States, Italy and Spain. Subjects who had been exposed to COVID-19, were actively infected with it, or had recovered from it provided the deeply sampled blood TCRbeta repertoires that made up the dataset. The prospective study material was composed of cDNA or gDNA derived from T cells, B-cell-depleted T cells, or PBMCs. Sample metadata almost always included a de-identified subject ID, COVID-19 status, age in years and sex. The samples were drawn from the first 160 participants of the ongoing ImmuneRACE study and from 1,254 subjects provided by 6 global collaborators. Where HLA class I and class II types were available, the types were taken from metadata supplied by the sample provider, not from assay-based typing. A freely available public database, intended as a resource for researchers studying the immune response to SARS-CoV-2, is where the repertoires were released. General study outcomes and caveats: Clinical and demographic metadata were provided uncurated, with the amount varying by source and participant.

Each collaborating institution followed its own protocols to collect whole blood in K2EDTA tubes. For TCRbeta analysis, collaborator samples were shipped as frozen whole blood, as isolated PBMCs, or as DNA extracted from either sample type. TCRbeta CDR3 regions were amplified from genomic DNA by means of the immunoSEQ Assay, a bias-controlled multiplex PCR. As for the authors' bioinformatics: Within the assay, amplification of reference gene primers was used to estimate how many nucleated cells each sample contained. To quantify the absolute abundance of each unique TCRbeta CDR3 rearrangement, sequence reads were collapsed and filtered. Productive Simpson clonality was computed per sample as the square root of Simpson's diversity index over productive rearrangements. This is the immuneACCESS table as TCRdb keeps it, with only in-frame sequences that have V and J called. A part of the clones is gone; compared with another copy, unresolved V genes explain less than half, and the rest is unexplained. Clone size and the V and J calls come from that table; the DNA yielded D and trimming. The sample profile shows about 300,000 clones; roughly 86% of them were found once. The top ten clonotypes cover over 1% of the sample.

The germline V gene (reference sequence) gives CDR1 as LNHDA and CDR2 as SQIVND. The CDR3 contains 14 residues, cysteine and phenylalanine counted. This entry keeps only the CDR3 DNA: 42 bases, framed from base 1. V is cut by 5 bases and J by 2 bases, and the space between the germline ends is 12 bases. The sequence derives from a man between 65 and 80 years old with acute or convalescent COVID-19. Sequencing was performed on peripheral blood. The V and J segments used are TRBV19 and TRBJ1-2, and the D gene may be TRBD1, 6 bases matching. The CDR3 amino acid sequence is: CASSPRTENYGYTF. The bases read TGTGCCAGTAGTCCCCGGACAGAGAACTATGGCTACACCTTC.